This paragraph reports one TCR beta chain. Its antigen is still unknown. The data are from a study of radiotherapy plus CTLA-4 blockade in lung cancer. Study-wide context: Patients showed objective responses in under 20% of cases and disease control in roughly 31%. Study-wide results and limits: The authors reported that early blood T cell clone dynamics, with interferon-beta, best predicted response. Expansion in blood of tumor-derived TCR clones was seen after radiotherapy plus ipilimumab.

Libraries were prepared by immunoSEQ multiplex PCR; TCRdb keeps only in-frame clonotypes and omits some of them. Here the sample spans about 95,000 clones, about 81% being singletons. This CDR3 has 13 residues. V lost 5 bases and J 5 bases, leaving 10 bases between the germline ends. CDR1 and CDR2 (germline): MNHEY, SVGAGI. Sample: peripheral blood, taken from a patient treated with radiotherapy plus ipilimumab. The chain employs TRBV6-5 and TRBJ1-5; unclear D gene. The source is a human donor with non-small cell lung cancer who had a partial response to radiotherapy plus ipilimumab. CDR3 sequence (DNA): TGTGCCAGCAGTGAGAGGGAAGATCAGCCCCAGCATTTT. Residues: CASSEREDQPQHF.